The 7 T cell receptor beta chains below all came from one sample that was sequenced in a study of identical twins. From the 5' RACE reads, TCRdb called clonotypes with MiXCR, one entry per CDR3 protein. The table lists approximately 670,000 distinct CDR3 sequences, roughly 6% of them singletons, with under 2% in the top ten. Material for sequencing was naive T cells sorted from blood. Receptor source: a man between 18 and 29 years old in good health.

This clonotype was counted ten times or more. The chain joins TRBV7-9 to TRBJ1-6; D is unclear. CDR1 and CDR2 (germline): SEHNR, FQNEAQ (reference sequence). With 0 bases removed from V and 0 bases from J, the gap between germline ends came to 9 bases. The CDR3 totals 17 residues. CDR3 in amino acids: CASSLAAGSSYNSPLHF. The CDR3 coding sequence is TGTGCCAGCAGCTTAGCGGCGGGGAGCTCCTATAATTCACCCCTCCACTTT.

This clonotype was detected many times. V gene TRBV6-4 combines with J gene TRBJ2-1; TRBD1 aligns across 10 bases. CDR3 length: 13 residues. The V and J ends lost 6 bases and 6 bases, in that order; junction bases with no gene match: 2. Germline lookup yields CDR1 MRHNA and CDR2 SNTAGT. The CDR3 DNA reads TGTGCCAGCAGCGGGACAGGGGTCAATGAGCAGTTCTTC. Translation: CASSGTGVNEQFF.

This clonotype was detected ten times or more. The chain links TRBV10-1 to TRBJ1-1; TRBD1 matches at 7 bases. Germline V CDR1 and CDR2: WNHNN, SYGVQD (reference sequence). This CDR3 is built from 13 residues. The ends lost 4 bases at V and 5 bases at J; junction bases unmatched: 4. CDR3 coding DNA: TGCGCCAGCAGTGTGAAACAGGGGACTGAAGCTTTCTTT. This translates into CASSVKQGTEAFF.

This clonotype was recorded a few times. The V call is TRBV5-1, the J call TRBJ2-1, with 13 bases lining up with TRBD2. The V gene's germline CDR1 is SGHRS and CDR2 YFSETQ. V dropped 0 bases and J dropped 0; count of bases not matched to a gene: 6. The CDR3 consists of 19 residues. CDR3 in amino acids: CASSLGLAGGRSSYNEQFF. For the CDR3, the DNA is TGCGCCAGCAGCTTGGGACTAGCGGGAGGCCGGAGCTCCTACAATGAGCAGTTCTTC.

This clonotype was seen a few times. The J gene is TRBJ2-7, the V gene TRBV12-3 or TRBV12-4; TRBD2 matches at 7 bases. The CDR3 loop spans 8 amino acids. The V gene end was trimmed by 8 bases and the J gene end by 12 bases; junction bases not matched to a gene: 1. The CDR3 reads CASGLGYV. CDR3 coding DNA: TGTGCCAGCGGACTAGGGTACGTC.

This clonotype was seen at least ten times. The chain uses TRBV21-1 and TRBJ2-7; the table assigns TRBD1, which was not confirmed against the DNA. TRBV21-1 is termed a pseudogene. There are 15 residues in the CDR3. The CDR3: CASLGGTGTSYEQYV. CDR3 nucleotide sequence: TGTGCCAGCCTTGGGGGGACAGGGACCTCCTACGAGCAGTACGTC.

CDR3 DNA: TGTGCCAGCAGCTTTTCCGGGATTAAGACCCAGTACTTC. It is translated as CASSFSGIKTQYF. The rearrangement links TRBV7-6 to TRBJ2-5; D possibly corresponds to TRBD2 (5 bases). The CDR3 sequence is 13 residues long. Germline assignment: CDR1 SGHVS and CDR2 FNYEAQ. V lost 3 bases to trimming and J lost 6 bases, with 11 bases between them. The full variable domain, its missing parts supplied by reference TRBV7-6 and TRBJ2-5, is GAGVSQSPRYKVTKRGQDVALRCDPISGHVSLYWYRQALGQGPEFLTYFNYEAQQDKSGLPNDRFSAERPEGSISTLTIQRTEQRDSAMYRCASSFSGIKTQYFGPGTRLLVL.